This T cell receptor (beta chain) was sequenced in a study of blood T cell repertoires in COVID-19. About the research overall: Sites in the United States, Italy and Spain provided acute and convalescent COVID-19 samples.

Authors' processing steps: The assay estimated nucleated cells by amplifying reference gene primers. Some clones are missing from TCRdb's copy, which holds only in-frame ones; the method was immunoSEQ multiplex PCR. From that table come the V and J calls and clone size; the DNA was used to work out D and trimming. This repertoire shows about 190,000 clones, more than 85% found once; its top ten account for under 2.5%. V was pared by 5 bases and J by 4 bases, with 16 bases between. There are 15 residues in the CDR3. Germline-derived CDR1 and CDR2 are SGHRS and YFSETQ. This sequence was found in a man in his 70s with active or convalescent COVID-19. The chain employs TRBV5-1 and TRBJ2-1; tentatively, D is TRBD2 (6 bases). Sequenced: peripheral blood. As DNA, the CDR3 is TGCGCCAGCAGTATGACGGGGGAGGCGTACAATGAGCAGTTCTTC. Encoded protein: CASSMTGEAYNEQFF.